This T cell receptor beta chain was recorded in a study of blood T cell repertoires in COVID-19. On the study more broadly: T cells, B-cell-depleted T cells, or PBMCs supplied cDNA or gDNA.

V was shortened by 3 bases and J by 1 base, with 9 bases between the two germline ends. CDR1 and CDR2 (germline): SEHNR, FQNEAQ (reference sequence). The CDR3 is 14 amino acids. Original processing methods: By means of reference gene primer amplification, nucleated cell counts were estimated. The method was immunoSEQ multiplex PCR; TCRdb's version includes in-frame clones alone and lacks a portion of them. V, J and clone size reflect that table, while D and trimming were determined from the DNA. The sample includes roughly 300,000 clones, approximately 88% of them seen just once. The gene calls are TRBV7-9 and TRBJ1-1, with D unresolved. Sequences were obtained from peripheral blood. This clonotype originated in a man between 18 and 29 years old who had recovered from COVID-19. The chain's CDR3 is CASSFQDGNTEAFF. In DNA, the CDR3 is TGTGCCAGCAGCTTCCAGGATGGGAACACTGAAGCTTTCTTT.